Sequencing of this TCR beta chain was carried out in a study of spatial heterogeneity in lung cancer. As for time point: sample taken at primary tumor resection. Study-wide results and caveats: Tumor T-cell coverage was an estimated 7% or so for alpha and roughly 12% for beta chains. Counts of expanded alpha and beta TCRs within tumors tracked the tumor nonsynonymous mutation count.

TCRdb passed the 5' RACE reads through MiXCR, listing each CDR3 protein once. The repertoire holds approximately 94,000 distinct CDR3 sequences, with 3.5% to 5% as singletons. This clonotype was counted ten times or more. Its specificity is not known. Per germline, CDR1 SGHRS and CDR2 YFSETQ. The CDR3 has 15 residues. Deletions cut 2 bases from V and 7 bases from J, with 18 bases between. The source is a male donor with early-stage non-small cell lung cancer. The gene calls are TRBV5-1 and TRBJ1-1; TRBD1 is a possible D gene (6 bases). The specimen comprised lung tumor tissue, sampled at surgery. The CDR3 DNA is TGCGCCAGCAGCTTAGGGGGACATTCAAGAGGTGAAGCTTTCTTT. Amino acids: CASSLGGHSRGEAFF.